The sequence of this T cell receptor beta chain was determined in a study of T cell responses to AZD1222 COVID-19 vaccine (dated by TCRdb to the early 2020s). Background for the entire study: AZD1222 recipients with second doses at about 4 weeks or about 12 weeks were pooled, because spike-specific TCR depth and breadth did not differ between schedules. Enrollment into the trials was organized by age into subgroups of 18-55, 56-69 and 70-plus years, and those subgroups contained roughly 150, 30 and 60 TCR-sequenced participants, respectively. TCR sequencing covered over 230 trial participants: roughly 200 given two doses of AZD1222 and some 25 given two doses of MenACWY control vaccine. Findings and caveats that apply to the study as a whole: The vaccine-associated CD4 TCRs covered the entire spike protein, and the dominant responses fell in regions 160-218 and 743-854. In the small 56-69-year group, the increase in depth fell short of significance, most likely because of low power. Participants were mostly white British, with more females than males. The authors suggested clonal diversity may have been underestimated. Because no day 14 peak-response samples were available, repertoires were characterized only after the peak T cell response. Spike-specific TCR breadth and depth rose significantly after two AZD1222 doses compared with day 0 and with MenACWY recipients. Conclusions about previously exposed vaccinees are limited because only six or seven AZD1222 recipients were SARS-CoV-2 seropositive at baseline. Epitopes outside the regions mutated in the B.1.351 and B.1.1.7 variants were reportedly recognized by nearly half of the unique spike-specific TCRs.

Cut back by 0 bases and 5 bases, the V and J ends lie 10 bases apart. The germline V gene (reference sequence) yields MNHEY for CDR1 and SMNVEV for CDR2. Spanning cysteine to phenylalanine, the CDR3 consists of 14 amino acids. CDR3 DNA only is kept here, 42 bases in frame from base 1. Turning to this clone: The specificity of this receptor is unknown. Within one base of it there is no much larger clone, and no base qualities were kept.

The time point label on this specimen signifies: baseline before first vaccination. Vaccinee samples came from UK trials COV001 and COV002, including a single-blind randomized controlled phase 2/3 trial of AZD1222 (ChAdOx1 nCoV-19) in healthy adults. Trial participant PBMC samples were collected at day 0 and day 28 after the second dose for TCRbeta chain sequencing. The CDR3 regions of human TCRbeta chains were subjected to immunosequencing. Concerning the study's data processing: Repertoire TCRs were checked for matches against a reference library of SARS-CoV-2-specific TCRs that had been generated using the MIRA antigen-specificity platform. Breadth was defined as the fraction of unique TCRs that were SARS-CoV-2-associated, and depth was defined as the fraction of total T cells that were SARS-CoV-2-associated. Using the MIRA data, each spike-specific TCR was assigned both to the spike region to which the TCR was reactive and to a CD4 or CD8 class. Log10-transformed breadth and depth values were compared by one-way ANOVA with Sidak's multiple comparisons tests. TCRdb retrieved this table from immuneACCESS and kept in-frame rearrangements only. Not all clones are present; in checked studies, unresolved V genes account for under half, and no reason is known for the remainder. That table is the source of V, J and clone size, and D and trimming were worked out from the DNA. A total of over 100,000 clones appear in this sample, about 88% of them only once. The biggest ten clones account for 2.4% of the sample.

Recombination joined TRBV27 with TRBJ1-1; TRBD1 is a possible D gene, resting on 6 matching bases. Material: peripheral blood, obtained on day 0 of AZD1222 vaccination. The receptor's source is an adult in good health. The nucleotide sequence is TGTGCCAGCAGTTTATCAGGGGGGAGGACTGAAGCTTTCTTT. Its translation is CASSLSGGRTEAFF.